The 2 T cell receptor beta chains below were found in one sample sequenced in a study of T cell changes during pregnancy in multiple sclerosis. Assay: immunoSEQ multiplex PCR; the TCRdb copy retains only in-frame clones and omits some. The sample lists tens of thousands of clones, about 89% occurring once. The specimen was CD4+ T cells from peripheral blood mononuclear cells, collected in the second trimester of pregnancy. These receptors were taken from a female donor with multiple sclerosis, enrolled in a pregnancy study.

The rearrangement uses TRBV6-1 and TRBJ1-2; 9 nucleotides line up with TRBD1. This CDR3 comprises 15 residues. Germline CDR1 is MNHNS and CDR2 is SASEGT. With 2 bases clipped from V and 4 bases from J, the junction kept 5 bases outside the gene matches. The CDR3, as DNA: TGTGCCAGCAGTGAACCGGGACAGGGTTTCTATGGCTACACCTTC. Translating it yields CASSEPGQGFYGYTF.

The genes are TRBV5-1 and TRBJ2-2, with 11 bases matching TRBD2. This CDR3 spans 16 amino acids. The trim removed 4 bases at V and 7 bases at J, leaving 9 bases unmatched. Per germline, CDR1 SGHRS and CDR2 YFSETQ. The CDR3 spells CASSLIAGGPDGELFF. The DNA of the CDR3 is TGCGCCAGCAGCCTAATAGCGGGGGGGCCTGACGGGGAGCTGTTTTTT.